The T cell receptor (beta chain) described here comes from a study of CD8 T cells in Susac syndrome. The study sequenced TCR beta in blood CD8+ and CD4+ T cells. When the RNA was reverse transcribed, random hexamers were used with an input of roughly 0.45 to 1 ug. Across 54 Vbeta and 13 Jbeta, TCR beta CDR3 was amplified with immunoSEQ multiplex PCR. TCRdb ran MiXCR on the immunoSEQ multiplex PCR reads and lists one entry per CDR3 protein. The sample contains around 130,000 distinct CDR3 sequences, around 94% of which appear only once. CDR3 length: 16 amino acids. The germline V gene encodes CDR1 LNHDA and CDR2 SQIVND (reference sequence). With V trimmed by 3 bases and J by 1 base, 7 bases remained unmatched.

The source material was CD4+ T cells from PBMCs. The TCR was taken from a human donor in good health. V gene TRBV19 combines with J gene TRBJ2-3; 7 bases fit TRBD2. CDR3 coding DNA: TGTGCCAGTAGTATGTTACCGGGAGGAGGCACAGATACGCAGTATTTT. It codes for CASSMLPGGGTDTQYF.